Shown below are 14 T cell receptor beta chains from a single sample sequenced in a study of CD8 T cells in ankylosing spondylitis. One entry per CDR3 protein, called by TCRdb with MiXCR from the 5' RACE reads. The sample holds some 140,000 distinct CDR3 sequences, roughly 8% seen once. Sequenced material: synovial fluid, either unsorted or a sorted T cell fraction (not recorded which). These receptors all come from a male donor with ankylosing spondylitis.

This clonotype was observed at least ten times. V usage is TRBV27 and J usage is TRBJ2-1, with no clear D. The CDR3 runs to 13 residues. The V gene lost 4 bases and the J gene lost 7 bases, with 11 bases spanning the gap. CDR1 MNHEY and CDR2 SMNVEV come from the germline V gene (reference sequence). The CDR3 coding sequence is TGTGCCAGCAGTTCATCAGCGTATAATGAGCAGTTCTTC. This encodes CASSSSAYNEQFF.

This clonotype was counted between two and nine times. The chain combines TRBV6-4 with TRBJ2-3, with 9 bases that match TRBD2. V lost 2 bases to trimming and J lost 5 bases; unmatched junction nucleotides: 5. The CDR3 is 15 amino acids. Germline values: CDR1 MRHNA, CDR2 SNTAGT. As DNA, the CDR3 is TGTGCCAGCAGTGACGCGGGAGGGCCAGGAGATACGCAGTATTTT. This codes for CASSDAGGPGDTQYF.

This sequence joins TRBV5-1 and TRBJ2-7; D gene ambiguous. V shed 3 bases and J shed 6 bases, with 22 bases lying between them. This CDR3 has 16 residues. Germline lookup yields CDR1 SGHRS and CDR2 YFSETQ. CDR3 nucleotide sequence: TGCGCCAGCAGCTCCGCGGTATTATTTAGCTTGGGCGAGCAGTACTTC. Its protein product is CASSSAVLFSLGEQYF.

This clonotype was seen a handful of times. The chain employs TRBV11-2 and TRBJ2-5; D remains ambiguous. The CDR3 is 14 amino acids. Trimming removed 2 bases at V and 5 bases at J, with 12 bases between. CDR1 and CDR2 from the germline V gene are SGHAT and FQNNGV. The CDR3 here is CASSLFPLGETQYF. CDR3 coding DNA: TGTGCCAGCAGCTTATTCCCATTGGGTGAGACCCAGTACTTC.

This sequence joins TRBV4-3 and TRBJ1-5; D is perhaps TRBD1 (6 bases). Germline V gene lookup returns CDR1 LGHNA and CDR2 YSLEER. Trimming took off 0 bases at V and 6 bases at J, with 12 bases between the two ends. CDR3 length equals 15 residues. The CDR3 sequence: CASSQDGGGTQPQHF. The DNA of the CDR3 is TGCGCCAGCAGCCAAGATGGGGGGGGCACTCAGCCCCAGCATTTT.

The chain links TRBV5-1 to TRBJ1-4, with D perhaps TRBD1 (6 bases). Trimming cost V 0 bases and J 7 bases, with 10 bases left between them. Germline CDR1 is SGHRS and CDR2 is YFSETQ. CDR3 length equals 14 residues. The CDR3 DNA follows: TGCGCCAGCAGCTTGGCTGGGGACACTGAAAAACTGTTTTTT. Translated: CASSLAGDTEKLFF.

Many counts were recorded for this clonotype. One junction end disagrees with the germline gene, perhaps due to a read error. The chain has TRBV28 and TRBJ1-4, with D perhaps TRBD1 (5 bases). This CDR3 spans 16 amino acids. Per germline, CDR1 MDHEN and CDR2 SYDVKM. CDR3 sequence: CASSLWTGGRLGKLFF. For the CDR3, the DNA is TGTGCCAGCAGTCTATGGACGGGGGGACGCCTGGGAAAACTGTTTTTT.

The J gene is TRBJ2-3, the V gene TRBV20-1, with 10 bases identical to TRBD2. The CDR3 has 15 amino acids. V dropped 7 bases and J dropped 2; count of bases not matched to a gene: 9. Germline V CDR1 and CDR2: DFQATT, SNEGSKA (reference sequence). The CDR3 sequence is CSVMNSGGFTDTQYF. The CDR3 nucleotides are TGCAGTGTAATGAATAGCGGGGGGTTCACAGATACGCAGTATTTT.

The rearrangement links TRBV27 to TRBJ2-7; 7 bases match TRBD1. The CDR3 has 14 residues. Germline CDR1 and CDR2: MNHEY and SMNVEV (reference sequence). Unmatched junction bases numbered 4, after V lost 3 bases and J lost 2 bases. CDR3 sequence reads: CASSFRTGPYEQYF. CDR3 DNA: TGTGCCAGCAGTTTCCGGACAGGTCCCTACGAGCAGTACTTC.

This clonotype has ten or more counts. The chain couples TRBV7-8 to TRBJ2-1; 10 nucleotides line up with TRBD2. The CDR3 has 15 amino acids. Trimming at V came to 1 base and at J to 7 bases, leaving 4 bases not matched to a gene. The germline CDR1 and CDR2 sequences are SGHVS and FQNEAQ. For the CDR3, the DNA is TGTGCCAGCAGCTTAGTGGGTAGCGGGAGGAATGAGCAGTTCTTC. This translates into CASSLVGSGRNEQFF.

This clonotype turned up a few times. The chain employs TRBV7-9 and TRBJ1-5; D is ambiguous. The CDR3 runs 17 residues. Germline lookup yields CDR1 SEHNR and CDR2 FQNEAQ (reference sequence). V gave up 0 bases and J gave up 1 base, with 13 bases separating them. The CDR3 sequence is CASSLALYGTSNQPQHF. CDR3 coding DNA: TGTGCCAGCAGCTTAGCGCTGTACGGAACGAGCAATCAGCCCCAGCATTTT.

This clonotype was found many times. The V and J genes are TRBV4-3 and TRBJ2-7, with D unresolved. Deletions cut 1 base from V and 2 bases from J, with 9 bases between. Per germline, CDR1 LGHNA and CDR2 YSLEER. The length of the CDR3 is 14 residues. CDR3 sequence: CASSQVGGTYEQYF. CDR3 coding DNA: TGCGCCAGCAGCCAAGTAGGCGGTACCTACGAGCAGTACTTC.

This clonotype has just a few counts. The V and J genes are TRBV7-9 and TRBJ2-5; TRBD2 agrees at 7 bases. Germline CDR1 SEHNR, CDR2 FQNEAQ (reference sequence). The CDR3 contains 15 residues. The J segment lost 2 bases and the V segment lost 5 bases, leaving 8 bases of the junction unmatched. The CDR3 bases are TGTGCCAGCAGCCCTGGGAGGGTCCCACAAGAGACCCAGTACTTC. Amino acid sequence: CASSPGRVPQETQYF.

This chain uses TRBV19 with TRBJ1-5; possibly TRBD1 for D (5 bases). With 4 bases removed from V and 4 bases from J, the gap between germline ends came to 11 bases. The germline V gene encodes CDR1 LNHDA and CDR2 SQIVND (reference sequence). The CDR3 spans 14 residues. CDR3 coding DNA: TGTGCCAGTAGTAACCGGAGGGGTAATCAGCCCCAGCATTTT. Translating gives CASSNRRGNQPQHF. Together with reference TRBV19 and TRBJ1-5, the CDR3 gives the full variable domain: DGGITQSPKYLFRKEGQNVTLSCEQNLNHDAMYWYRQDPGQGLRLIYYSQIVNDFQKGDIAEGYSVSREKKESFPLTVTSAQKNPTAFYLCASSNRRGNQPQHFGDGTRLSIL.